One sample yielded the 21 T cell receptor beta chains listed below, sequenced in a study of control samples from healthy donors and cancer patients. Data came from immunoSEQ multiplex PCR; TCRdb stores just in-frame clones and leaves some out. The profile covers about 170,000 clones, with 80% to 90% appearing a single time and around 12% taken by the ten largest. The material sequenced was blood. These TCRs come from a man aged 30-40 years in good health.

This chain connects TRBV7-3 to TRBJ2-1; D perhaps matches TRBD1 (6 bases). The CDR3 is 14 residues long. Between the trimmed V and J ends, which lost 4 bases and 7 bases, there was a span of 14 bases. The germline CDR1 and CDR2 sequences are SGHTA and FQGTGA. The CDR3 nucleotides read TGTGCCAGCAGCTCGCAGGGGCAGATGAATGAGCAGTTCTTC. This codes for CASSSQGQMNEQFF.

The CDR3 spells CASRFFWGSPGGYTF. The CDR3 DNA is TGTGCCAGCAGATTCTTTTGGGGGAGCCCGGGGGGCTACACCTTC. The chain combines TRBV5-8 with TRBJ1-2, with a weak D call TRBD1 (5 bases). Germline assignment: CDR1 SGHTS and CDR2 YDEGEE. The CDR3 is 15 residues long. Trimming left V 5 bases short and J 8 bases short, with 22 bases between.

This clone has more than one count but fewer than ten. This rearrangement joins TRBV7-8 to TRBJ2-7; TRBD1 agrees at 10 bases. J lost 7 bases, V lost 5 bases, and 8 bases had no gene match. Germline V gene data show CDR1 as SGHVS and CDR2 as FQNEAQ. The length of the CDR3 is 14 residues. The CDR3 bases are TGTGCCAGCAGCCAACGGACAGGGGGAAGAGAGCAGTACTTC. Its protein is CASSQRTGGREQYF.

V usage is TRBV19 and J usage is TRBJ2-7; D might be TRBD2 (5 bases). The V end lost 3 bases, the J end lost 4 bases, and 13 bases lay between the germline ends. The germline V gene has CDR1 LNHDA and CDR2 SQIVND (reference sequence). The CDR3 extends over 14 amino acids. CDR3 in amino acids: CASSIGIGDYEQYF. CDR3 coding DNA: TGTGCCAGTAGTATCGGGATCGGGGATTACGAGCAGTACTTC.

The rearrangement links TRBV6-5 to TRBJ1-2; 8 bases fit TRBD1. V gave up 6 bases and J gave up 6 bases; unmatched junction bases: 6. The CDR3 covers 13 residues. The germline V gene encodes CDR1 MNHEY and CDR2 SVGAGI. The CDR3 bases are TGTGCCAGCAGACAGGGGGGTTCGGATGGCTACACCTTC. Residues: CASRQGGSDGYTF.

The V and J genes are TRBV7-9 and TRBJ2-5; tentative D call: TRBD2 (7 bases). Trimming stripped 0 bases from V and 2 bases from J, with 13 bases between. This CDR3 comprises 16 residues. Germline CDR1 SEHNR, CDR2 FQNEAQ (reference sequence). CDR3 DNA sequence: TGTGCCAGCAGCTTAGCGGGGGCGGGGGTACAAGAGACCCAGTACTTC. It yields the protein CASSLAGAGVQETQYF.

The rearrangement joins TRBV7-2 to TRBJ2-4, with 11 nucleotides matching TRBD2. The germline V gene has CDR1 SGHTA and CDR2 FQGNSA. Germline trimming cut 3 bases from V and 8 bases from J; bases unmatched to any gene: 9. CDR3 size: 16 residues. CDR3 amino acids: CASSFRVAGGMDIQYF. The CDR3 nucleotides are TGTGCCAGCAGCTTCCGAGTAGCGGGGGGGATGGACATTCAGTACTTC.

The J gene is TRBJ1-1, the V gene TRBV30, with no clear D. The CDR3 runs to 12 residues. Trimming took 3 bases from V and 1 from J, leaving 6 bases between them. The germline V gene encodes CDR1 GTSNPN and CDR2 SVGIG (reference sequence). The chain's CDR3 is CAWRAANTEAFF. CDR3 nucleotides: TGTGCCTGGAGGGCTGCGAACACTGAAGCTTTCTTT.

The V call is TRBV7-9, the J call TRBJ1-2; D ambiguous. The CDR3 is 11 residues long. Germline V CDR1 and CDR2: SEHNR, FQNEAQ (reference sequence). The CDR3 nucleotides read TGTGTTCAGGAGAATAACTATGGCTACACCTTC. Its translation is CVQENNYGYTF.

The V and J genes are TRBV6-5 and TRBJ2-5; 7 bases are shared with TRBD1. The CDR3 loop spans 13 amino acids. The ends lost 6 bases at V and 5 bases at J; junction bases unmatched: 6. The germline V gene has CDR1 MNHEY and CDR2 SVGAGI. The CDR3 region is CASSRQGGETQYF. The CDR3, as DNA: TGTGCCAGCAGCCGACAGGGTGGCGAGACCCAGTACTTC.

The chain has TRBV7-3 and TRBJ2-5; D remains ambiguous. V lost 4 bases to trimming and J lost 4 bases, with 13 bases between them. The germline CDR1 and CDR2 sequences are SGHTA and FQGTGA. The CDR3 is 14 amino acids. CDR3 nucleotides: TGTGCCAGCAGCTCATCTGGCGGCGGAGAGACCCAGTACTTC. It translates to CASSSSGGGETQYF.

The rearrangement joins TRBV19 to TRBJ1-5; D may be TRBD1 (6 bases). Trimming removed 7 bases from V and 5 bases from J, with 12 bases in between. Germline CDR1 and CDR2: LNHDA and SQIVND (reference sequence). The CDR3 length is 13 residues. CDR3 coding DNA: TGTGCCAGTACTAACAGGGTCCATCAGCCCCAGCATTTT. Protein sequence: CASTNRVHQPQHF.

V is TRBV7-3 and J is TRBJ2-7; D call uncertain. V gave up 2 bases and J gave up 1 base, with 6 bases separating them. The V gene's germline CDR1 is SGHTA and CDR2 FQGTGA. There are 13 residues in the CDR3. The CDR3 here is CASSLYISYEQYF. The DNA of the CDR3 is TGTGCCAGCAGCTTATACATTTCCTACGAGCAGTACTTC.

V usage is TRBV28 and J usage is TRBJ1-4; no firm D call. Germline values: CDR1 MDHEN, CDR2 SYDVKM. V shed 3 bases and J shed 1 base, with 12 bases lying between them. This CDR3 region has 16 residues. The CDR3 nucleotides read TGTGCCAGCAGTTTTACCCTCTTAGGAACTAATGAAAAACTGTTTTTT. Amino acid sequence: CASSFTLLGTNEKLFF.

The rearrangement links TRBV6-5 to TRBJ1-1; 7 nucleotides align to TRBD1. The CDR3 is 13 amino acids. The trim removed 7 bases at V and 1 base at J, leaving 3 bases unmatched. CDR1 MNHEY and CDR2 SVGAGI come from the germline V gene. CDR3 sequence reads: CASKDRPNTEAFF. Here the CDR3 DNA reads TGTGCCAGCAAGGACAGGCCGAACACTGAAGCTTTCTTT.

The gene calls are TRBV5-1 and TRBJ1-4; unclear D gene. V lost 4 bases to trimming and J lost 2 bases, with 9 bases between them. Germline CDR1 SGHRS, CDR2 YFSETQ. CDR3 length equals 14 residues. In DNA, the CDR3 is TGCGCCAGCAGCCTCTCCGGGACTAATGAAAAACTGTTTTTT. This translates into CASSLSGTNEKLFF.

The rearrangement links TRBV7-8 to TRBJ2-1; 12 bases are a match to TRBD2. V was clipped by 3 bases and J by 10 bases; unmatched bases: 7. CDR3 size: 15 residues. In germline, CDR1 is SGHVS, CDR2 FQNEAQ. The CDR3 sequence is CASSFETSGGTEQFF. CDR3 in DNA: TGTGCCAGCAGCTTCGAAACTAGCGGGGGGACAGAGCAGTTCTTC.

This clone came up once. The rearrangement joins TRBV15 to TRBJ1-1; perhaps TRBD1 as D (6 bases). Germline values: CDR1 LNHNV, CDR2 YYDKDF (reference sequence). The length of the CDR3 is 16 residues. V lost 8 bases and J 4 bases, leaving 23 bases between the germline ends. CDR3 DNA sequence: TGTGCCACCCGCTCCTCGGCGACAGGCCGGGGCACTGAAGCTTTCTTT. Its translation is CATRSSATGRGTEAFF.

Details on this clone: Other nucleotide sequences in the sample specify the same CDR3. V gene TRBV12-5 combines with J gene TRBJ2-1, with D hard to call. CDR3 length: 11 amino acids. Germline values: CDR1 LGHNT, CDR2 FRNRAP. The V end lost 2 bases, the J end lost 4 bases, and 0 bases lay between the germline ends. The CDR3 protein is CASGLYNEQFF. The CDR3 DNA reads as TGTGCTAGTGGTTTGTACAATGAGCAGTTCTTC.

The V call is TRBV2, the J call TRBJ1-6, with D unclear. CDR1 SNHLY and CDR2 FYNNEI come from the germline V gene. The CDR3 length is 12 residues. Trimming took off 6 bases at V and 8 bases at J, with 8 bases between the two ends. CDR3 in DNA: TGTGCCAGCAGCCCCGATTATTCACCCCTCCACTTT. Protein sequence: CASSPDYSPLHF.

This chain uses TRBV10-1 with TRBJ2-1; 9 bases line up with TRBD2. V shed 6 bases and J 7 bases; nucleotides not matched to a gene: 16. The CDR3 loop spans 17 amino acids. Germline CDR1 and CDR2: WNHNN and SYGVQD (reference sequence). CDR3 nucleotide sequence: TGCGCCAGCAGCCGCAGGGGCGGGGGGGGTGGTAATAATGAGCAGTTCTTC. Translating gives CASSRRGGGGGNNEQFF.